Listed here are 11 T cell receptor beta chains from one sample, sequenced in a study of cytomegalovirus exposure and HLA in healthy donors. TCRdb's copy holds only in-frame clones and misses some; the assay was immunoSEQ multiplex PCR. The sample has 150,000 to 200,000 clones, roughly 88% seen once. The sequencing input was PBMCs. These receptors were taken from a woman aged 18-30 years in good health and CMV-seronegative.

The chain links TRBV5-1 to TRBJ2-3; perhaps TRBD2 as D (6 bases). This CDR3 has 14 amino acids. Between the trimmed V and J ends, which lost 4 bases and 2 bases, there was a span of 11 bases. Germline lookup yields CDR1 SGHRS and CDR2 YFSETQ. CDR3 in DNA: TGCGCCAGCAGCCTCCAGCGGGCCACAGATACGCAGTATTTT. Protein product: CASSLQRATDTQYF.

CDR3 sequence reads: CASSAGTTRQETQYF. The CDR3 coding sequence is TGCGCCAGCAGTGCTGGGACTACTCGACAAGAGACCCAGTACTTC. This chain connects TRBV10-1 to TRBJ2-5; 7 bases are a match to TRBD2. V was pared by 4 bases and J by 2 bases, with 7 bases of the junction left unmatched. The CDR3 runs to 15 residues. Germline V CDR1 and CDR2: WNHNN, SYGVQD (reference sequence).

The chain is built from TRBV5-6 and TRBJ2-1; D is unclear. The germline gives CDR1 SGHDT, CDR2 YYEEEE. The CDR3 runs 15 residues. Trimming shortened V by 1 base and J by 0 bases, and 8 bases separated the two germline ends. The CDR3 bases are TGTGCCAGCAGCTTGATGTTGAGCTCCTACAATGAGCAGTTCTTC. Its protein product is CASSLMLSSYNEQFF.

The chain couples TRBV23-1 to TRBJ2-5; no reliable D call. TRBV23-1 is noted as an ORF with a role that remains uncertain. V was pared by 1 base and J by 3 bases, with 9 bases between. The CDR3 loop spans 14 amino acids. The DNA for the CDR3 is TGCGCCAGCAGTCAATTTACAGAAGAAGAGACCCAGTACTTC. Amino acid sequence: CASSQFTEEETQYF.

The chain employs TRBV30 and TRBJ2-7, with D maybe TRBD1 (5 bases). The germline V and J ends were trimmed by 1 base and 5 bases, with 15 bases remaining between them. This CDR3 is 14 amino acids long. Looked up from germline, CDR1 is GTSNPN and CDR2 is SVGIG (reference sequence). CDR3 region: CAWSAQLDSHEQYF. The CDR3 region has the DNA TGTGCCTGGAGTGCCCAACTCGACAGCCACGAGCAGTACTTC.

The chain is built from TRBV18 and TRBJ1-4; maybe TRBD1 (6 bases). This CDR3 comprises 14 residues. Germline V lookup: CDR1 KGHSH, CDR2 LQKENI. V lost 1 base and J lost 5, with 8 bases in between. CDR3 DNA sequence: TGTGCCAGCTCACCACAGGGGGAAAATGAAAAACTGTTTTTT. Protein sequence: CASSPQGENEKLFF.

J is TRBJ2-7 and V is TRBV19, with TRBD1 identical over 10 bases. The CDR3 loop spans 15 amino acids. The germline gives CDR1 LNHDA, CDR2 SQIVND (reference sequence). J lost 2 bases, V lost 3 bases, and 4 bases had no gene match. Here the CDR3 DNA reads TGTGCCAGTAGTATTAGGGACAGGGGACCCTACGAGCAGTACTTC. It is translated as CASSIRDRGPYEQYF.

This clone appeared a few times. CDR3 DNA: TGTGCCAGCTCACCCCGACTAGCGGGGGGTTACGAGCAGTACTTC. It encodes CASSPRLAGGYEQYF. This chain uses TRBV18 with TRBJ2-7; 13 nucleotides line up with TRBD2. The CDR3 contains 15 residues. Germline V gene lookup returns CDR1 KGHSH and CDR2 LQKENI. Unmatched junction bases numbered 3, after V lost 3 bases and J lost 4 bases. Drawing the rest from reference TRBV18 and TRBJ2-7, the complete variable domain is NAGVMQNPRHLVRRRGQEARLRCSPMKGHSHVYWYRQLPEEGLKFMVYLQKENIIDESGMPKERFSAEFPKEGPSILRIQQVVRGDSAAYFCASSPRLAGGYEQYFGPGTRLTVT.

The chain has TRBV11-3 and TRBJ2-4; 8 nucleotides match TRBD1. Germline CDR1 and CDR2: SGHNT and YENEEA. With V trimmed by 5 bases and J by 8 bases, 8 bases remained unmatched. This CDR3 has 14 residues. CDR3 DNA sequence: TGTGCCAGCAGCCCGACCGGACAGGGAGACATTCAGTACTTC. It codes for CASSPTGQGDIQYF.

This rearrangement joins TRBV7-2 to TRBJ2-5; perhaps TRBD1 as D (6 bases). V was shortened by 5 bases and J by 1 base, with 11 bases between the two germline ends. The germline V gene encodes CDR1 SGHTA and CDR2 FQGNSA. The CDR3 length is 14 residues. The CDR3 reads CASSPGTSQETQYF. In DNA form, the CDR3 reads TGTGCCAGCAGCCCTGGGACATCCCAAGAGACCCAGTACTTC.

The chain joins TRBV7-2 to TRBJ2-2; 9 bases line up with TRBD1. V was pared by 5 bases and J by 4 bases, with 5 bases of the junction left unmatched. From germline, CDR1 is SGHTA and CDR2 FQGNSA. The CDR3 has 15 residues. In nucleotides, the CDR3 is TGTGCCAGCAGCCTACAGGGGGCTGTCACCGGGGAGCTGTTTTTT. Translating it yields CASSLQGAVTGELFF.